The TCR beta chain described here comes from a study of technical replicates of blood from a few donors. Germline lookup yields CDR1 SGDLS and CDR2 YYNGEE. With 1 base removed from V and 3 bases from J, the gap between germline ends came to 6 bases. The CDR3 consists of 13 residues. Sequenced by immunoSEQ multiplex PCR; TCRdb stores in-frame clones only, minus some. The sample records approximately 52,000 clones, 86% being singletons. Sequenced input: PBMCs. The receptor was derived from a human donor in good health. Some clones in this sample may be carry-over from other donors' samples. The rearrangement joins TRBV9 to TRBJ2-3; TRBD2 is a possible D gene (5 bases). The CDR3 DNA reads TGTGCCAGCAGCGTACTAGCAACAGATACGCAGTATTTT. Translating it yields CASSVLATDTQYF.